Listed here are 2 T cell receptor beta chains from one sample, sequenced in a study of blood T cells in healthy people across ages. A second PCR of roughly 7 to 11 cycles used a sample-barcoded 5' primer and a J-beta primer mix. TCRdb recomputed calls from the 5' RACE reads with MiXCR, one row per CDR3 protein. This table holds some 1.5 million distinct CDR3 sequences, 28% found once. Sequences were obtained from blood. These receptors all come from a woman aged 25 to 45 in good health.

The J gene is TRBJ2-3, the V gene TRBV2; D is possibly TRBD1 or TRBD2 (5 bases each). CDR1 is SNHLY and CDR2 is FYNNEI in the germline V gene. The CDR3 spans 13 residues. V gave up 6 bases and J gave up 4 bases, with 11 bases separating them. The CDR3 loop is CASRSRGADTQYF. Here the CDR3 DNA reads TGTGCCAGCAGATCGCGAGGGGCAGATACGCAGTATTTT.

This clonotype was seen many times. This rearrangement joins TRBV3-1 to TRBJ2-7; D is ambiguous. This CDR3 is built from 12 residues. Trimming took 1 base from V and 2 from J, leaving 3 bases between them. CDR1 and CDR2 (germline): LGHDT, YNNKEL (reference sequence). The CDR3 region is CASSQGTYEQYF. Written as DNA, the CDR3 is TGTGCCAGCAGCCAAGGGACCTACGAGCAGTACTTC.